What follows are 31 T cell receptor beta chains derived from one specimen sequenced in a study of vaccination effects on CD4 cells after COVID-19. Within the ViraFEST assay, antigen-specific CD4+ T cells underwent expansion with viral peptide pools prior to sequencing. On day 10 of culture, CD4+ T cells were separated out. Each participant was given two doses of one vaccine (BNT162b2 or mRNA-1273). Which antigens these TCRs recognize remains unknown. This table comes from immunoSEQ multiplex PCR, and its TCRdb copy is limited to in-frame clones, with some not included. The repertoire holds roughly 71,000 clones, with about 80% as singletons. Here the sequenced sample was CD4+ T cells from PBMCs cultured with HCoV-OC43 spike peptides, taken after COVID-19 vaccination. Subset in this sample: HCoV-OC43 spike overlapping peptide pool stimulation. All receptors derive from a human donor who received a COVID-19 vaccine.

Only a few counts were recorded for this clone. The chain carries TRBV10-1 and TRBJ2-3; the D is unclear. The CDR3 is made up of 13 amino acids. Trimming pared 3 bases from V and 1 base from J, leaving 5 bases between. The V gene's germline CDR1 is WNHNN and CDR2 SYGVQD (reference sequence). The CDR3 sequence: CASSDKGTDTQYF. The DNA for the CDR3 is TGCGCCAGCAGTGATAAGGGCACAGATACGCAGTATTTT.

This clone has just one count. The CDR3 DNA is TGTGCCAGCCCCACCGATTGGCTAGCGGGGCCTAGCACAGATACGCAGTATTTT. The encoded protein is CASPTDWLAGPSTDTQYF. The chain links TRBV5-8 to TRBJ2-3; TRBD2 matches 9 bases. CDR3 size: 18 residues. The trim removed 7 bases at V and 0 bases at J, leaving 15 bases unmatched. CDR1 SGHTS and CDR2 YDEGEE come from the germline V gene.

In this sample, this clone turned up a few times. The V gene is TRBV6-6, the J gene TRBJ1-2; D possibly corresponds to TRBD1 (6 bases). The V end lost 5 bases, the J end lost 2 bases, and 12 bases lay between the germline ends. The CDR3 runs to 14 residues. CDR1 MNHNY and CDR2 SVGAGI come from the germline V gene (reference sequence). CDR3 sequence reads: CASSPSGQNYGYTF. The CDR3 DNA follows: TGTGCCAGCAGTCCCTCCGGACAGAACTATGGCTACACCTTC.

This sequence joins TRBV6-2 or TRBV6-3 and TRBJ2-7, with 8 bases that match TRBD2. Trimming cost V 4 bases and J 3 bases; bases outside gene matches: 8. The CDR3 runs to 15 residues. Germline V gene sequence: CDR1 MNHEY, CDR2 SVGEGT. This CDR3 reads CASSLSGGSYYEQYV. As DNA, the CDR3 is TGTGCCAGCAGTTTAAGCGGGGGCTCTTACTACGAGCAGTACGTC.

The chain recombines TRBV2 with TRBJ1-2, with D unresolved. The CDR3 contains 13 residues. The V gene's germline CDR1 is SNHLY and CDR2 FYNNEI. The V gene lost 4 bases and the J gene lost 4 bases, with 10 bases spanning the gap. The CDR3 loop reads CASSGGFGYGYTF. CDR3 DNA: TGTGCCAGCAGTGGAGGGTTTGGCTATGGCTACACCTTC.

The chain employs TRBV5-4 and TRBJ2-2; a weak D match, TRBD1 (6 bases). The CDR3 totals 17 residues. The germline V and J ends were trimmed by 3 bases and 2 bases, with 17 bases remaining between them. Germline CDR1 reads SGHNT; CDR2 reads YYREEE (reference sequence). CDR3 amino acids: CASSSIGRGPNTGELFF. CDR3 in DNA: TGTGCCAGCAGCTCAATCGGCAGGGGCCCTAACACCGGGGAGCTGTTTTTT.

The chain uses TRBV7-3 and TRBJ2-1, with 8 bases lining up with TRBD1. CDR1 is SGHTA and CDR2 is FQGTGA in the germline V gene. V dropped 2 bases and J dropped 0; count of bases not matched to a gene: 3. The CDR3 length is 16 residues. The CDR3 DNA reads as TGTGCCAGCAGCTTACAGGGGGCTGCCTCCTACAATGAGCAGTTCTTC. Translated, it gives CASSLQGAASYNEQFF.

The V gene is TRBV2, the J gene TRBJ2-2; 9 bases fit TRBD2. Trimming at V came to 5 bases and at J to 6 bases, leaving 7 bases not matched to a gene. The CDR3 contains 15 residues. Germline V lookup: CDR1 SNHLY, CDR2 FYNNEI. The CDR3 here is CASSPLAGSAGELFF. The CDR3 DNA reads TGTGCCAGCAGTCCGCTAGCGGGGTCGGCCGGGGAGCTGTTTTTT.

The chain combines TRBV28 with TRBJ1-2; TRBD1 matches at 7 bases. There are 15 residues in the CDR3. J gave up 7 bases and V 4 bases, and 12 bases lay outside the gene matches. The germline V gene has CDR1 MDHEN and CDR2 SYDVKM. Here the CDR3 DNA reads TGTGCCAGCAGTTCGACAGGGAGAATAGAGGCTGGCTACACCTTC. Encoded protein: CASSSTGRIEAGYTF.

This chain connects TRBV4-1 to TRBJ1-5; D ambiguous. Between the trimmed V and J ends, which lost 3 bases and 0 bases, there was a span of 6 bases. The CDR3 runs 14 residues. Germline lookup yields CDR1 MGHRA and CDR2 YSYEKL. The CDR3 is CASSHLGSNQPQHF. CDR3 sequence (DNA): TGCGCCAGCAGCCATCTCGGTAGCAATCAGCCCCAGCATTTT.

The rearrangement uses TRBV6-5 and TRBJ2-7, with 7 bases lining up with TRBD1. Trimming cost V 6 bases and J 2 bases; bases outside gene matches: 7. This CDR3 is 14 amino acids long. Germline V lookup: CDR1 MNHEY, CDR2 SVGAGI. CDR3 amino acids: CASRRGTDTYEQYV. CDR3 nucleotide sequence: TGTGCCAGCAGAAGGGGGACAGACACCTACGAGCAGTACGTC.

The CDR3 sequence: CASSSDRENTGELFF. The CDR3 DNA follows: TGTGCCAGCAGTTCCGACAGGGAGAACACCGGGGAGCTGTTTTTT. The V call is TRBV6-4, the J call TRBJ2-2; 7 bases align to TRBD1. CDR1 is MRHNA and CDR2 is SNTAGT in the germline V gene. This CDR3 contains 15 residues. J gave up 1 base and V 5 bases, and 4 bases lay outside the gene matches.

V gene TRBV18 combines with J gene TRBJ2-7; D might be TRBD2 (6 bases). CDR1 and CDR2 (germline): KGHSH, LQKENI. V was pared by 6 bases and J by 2 bases, with 11 bases between. The CDR3 is 13 amino acids. The CDR3 reads CASSAGFPYEQYV. CDR3 nucleotides: TGTGCCAGCTCGGCGGGGTTTCCCTACGAGCAGTACGTC.

The chain recombines TRBV28 with TRBJ1-2; unclear D gene. V lost 2 bases, J lost 7 bases, and 8 bases lay in between. This CDR3 region has 12 residues. The V gene's germline CDR1 is MDHEN and CDR2 SYDVKM. The CDR3 is CASSLAGSGYTF. The CDR3 DNA follows: TGTGCCAGCAGTTTAGCGGGATCTGGCTACACCTTC.

This chain joins TRBV6-5 and TRBJ1-2; D may be TRBD1 (6 bases). Per germline, CDR1 MNHEY and CDR2 SVGAGI. This CDR3 is 15 amino acids long. V was shortened by 0 bases and J by 4 bases, with 12 bases between the two germline ends. CDR3: CASSYSYTGFYGYTF. The CDR3 DNA reads as TGTGCCAGCAGTTACTCCTATACAGGGTTCTATGGCTACACCTTC.

J is TRBJ1-1 and V is TRBV3-1 (or the pseudogene TRBV3-2), with D unclear. CDR3 length: 14 amino acids. Trimming pared 0 bases from V and 1 base from J, leaving 6 bases between. Germline CDR1 LGHDT, CDR2 YNNKEL (reference sequence). As DNA, the CDR3 is TGTGCCAGCAGCCAAGAGGCGGCGAACACTGAAGCTTTCTTT. This codes for CASSQEAANTEAFF.

The chain links TRBV9 to TRBJ1-3; D is unresolved. The CDR3 runs to 16 residues. V shed 7 bases and J shed 0 bases, with 17 bases lying between them. Germline V CDR1 and CDR2: SGDLS, YYNGEE. In DNA form, the CDR3 reads TGTGCCAGCGGAAGTCTTGGCATCAACTCTGGAAACACCATATATTTT. Its protein is CASGSLGINSGNTIYF.

CDR3 residues: CASSADGTTAGNTIYF. The DNA of the CDR3 is TGTGCCAGCAGCGCGGACGGGACAACCGCTGGAAACACCATATATTTT. J is TRBJ1-3 and V is TRBV9; a possible D gene is TRBD1 (6 bases). The germline V and J ends were trimmed by 3 bases and 2 bases, with 15 bases remaining between them. Per the germline V gene, CDR1 is SGDLS and CDR2 is YYNGEE. The CDR3 loop spans 16 amino acids.

The rearrangement links TRBV3-1 (or the pseudogene TRBV3-2) to TRBJ2-3; D call uncertain. The CDR3 contains 14 residues. V was shortened by 1 base and J by 7 bases, with 12 bases between the two germline ends. The germline V gene has CDR1 LGHDT and CDR2 YNNKEL (reference sequence). CDR3 loop: CASSQGSRGNTQYF. The CDR3 bases are TGTGCCAGCAGCCAAGGCTCTAGAGGAAATACGCAGTATTTT.

The chain employs TRBV6-5 and TRBJ1-6, with a weak D call TRBD1 (5 bases). V lost 10 bases and J 3 bases, leaving 16 bases between the germline ends. The CDR3 is 15 amino acids. The V gene's germline CDR1 is MNHEY and CDR2 SVGAGI. The DNA of the CDR3 is TGTGCCACGCCAGCGGGGCGAATCTATAATTCACCCCTCCACTTT. This translates into CATPAGRIYNSPLHF.

This chain links TRBV5-1 with TRBJ1-2, with D unresolved. V lost 3 bases, J lost 3 bases, and 15 bases lay in between. The CDR3 runs to 15 residues. In germline, CDR1 is SGHRS, CDR2 YFSETQ. CDR3 bases: TGCGCCAGCAGCTCGACTGGCGGCGGTGACTATGGCTACACCTTC. It yields the protein CASSSTGGGDYGYTF.

The genes are TRBV30 and TRBJ1-2; no definite D call. CDR1 and CDR2 from the germline V gene are GTSNPN and SVGIG (reference sequence). Trimming removed 5 bases at V and 4 bases at J, with 8 bases between. The CDR3 is 11 amino acids. The CDR3 DNA sequence: TGTGCCTGGGAGGGAGTCTATGGCTACACCTTC. This gives the protein CAWEGVYGYTF.

This clone appeared a few times. The rearrangement uses TRBV11-1 and TRBJ1-2, with 8 nucleotides matching TRBD1. Germline loops: CDR1 SGHAT, CDR2 FQDESV (reference sequence). The ends lost 3 bases at V and 0 bases at J; junction bases unmatched: 6. This CDR3 comprises 16 residues. The CDR3 loop is CASSLDRVGTNYGYTF. The CDR3 DNA follows: TGTGCCAGCAGCTTGGACAGGGTAGGGACTAACTATGGCTACACCTTC.

This clone was found once. The chain links TRBV7-2 to TRBJ2-2, with D uncertain. The germline V gene has CDR1 SGHTA and CDR2 FQGNSA. The CDR3 spans 13 residues. Trimming shortened V by 5 bases and J by 5 bases, and 9 bases separated the two germline ends. The CDR3 loop is CASSPYDTGELFF. The CDR3 DNA reads as TGTGCCAGCAGCCCCTATGATACCGGGGAGCTGTTTTTT.

V gene TRBV9 combines with J gene TRBJ1-1; 7 bases fit TRBD1. The junction had 7 bases not matched to a gene; V was cut back by 4 bases and J by 1 base. The CDR3 has 15 residues. CDR1 is SGDLS, CDR2 YYNGEE, per germline. CDR3 loop: CASSITGEENTEAFF. CDR3 bases: TGTGCCAGCAGCATTACAGGGGAGGAGAACACTGAAGCTTTCTTT. Based on the CDR3 plus reference TRBV9 and TRBJ1-1, the full variable domain is DSGVTQTPKHLITATGQRVTLRCSPRSGDLSVYWYQQSLDQGLQFLIQYYNGEERAKGNILERFSAQQFPDLHSELNLSSLELGDSALYFCASSITGEENTEAFFGQGTRLTVV.

The chain employs TRBV7-2 and TRBJ1-2; D is unresolved. The V end was cut by 7 bases, the J end by 4 bases, with 19 bases between. CDR1 is SGHTA and CDR2 is FQGNSA in the germline V gene. The CDR3 extends over 15 amino acids. The CDR3 region has the DNA TGTGCCAGCACCCCATCCCAGAACCCTCTCTATGGCTACACCTTC. Its translation is CASTPSQNPLYGYTF.

The chain has TRBV29-1 and TRBJ1-2; D is undetermined. The CDR3 is made up of 10 amino acids. Trimming shortened V by 8 bases and J by 4 bases, and 8 bases separated the two germline ends. The germline CDR1 and CDR2 sequences are SQVTM and ANQGSEA. For the CDR3, the DNA is TGCAGCTCAGACATCTATGGCTACACCTTC. As protein: CSSDIYGYTF.

The V call is TRBV6-5, the J call TRBJ2-5; the match to TRBD1 covers 10 bases. CDR3 size: 14 residues. CDR1 and CDR2 (germline): MNHEY, SVGAGI. Trimming took 8 bases from V and 5 from J; bases not matched to a gene: 8. The CDR3 coding sequence is TGTGCCAGCCGATTAGGGACAGGGGAGGAGACCCAGTACTTC. Its protein product is CASRLGTGEETQYF.

The chain joins TRBV4-3 to TRBJ1-4, with D unclear. CDR1 LGHNA and CDR2 YSLEER come from the germline V gene. V gave up 0 bases and J gave up 8 bases, with 19 bases separating them. The CDR3 covers 17 residues. CDR3 residues: CASSQDGVSPVREKLFF. The CDR3 bases are TGCGCCAGCAGCCAAGATGGAGTGTCTCCGGTTAGGGAAAAACTGTTTTTT.

The chain is built from TRBV19 and TRBJ2-1, with 9 bases fitting TRBD2. CDR3 size: 17 residues. V dropped 3 bases and J dropped 1; count of bases not matched to a gene: 7. Germline CDR1 reads LNHDA; CDR2 reads SQIVND (reference sequence). CDR3 DNA sequence: TGTGCCAGTAGTATGCAACGACTAGCGGTATCCTACAATGAGCAGTTCTTC. It translates to CASSMQRLAVSYNEQFF.

This clone has only a few counts. CDR3: CASSESGPSNTEAFF. CDR3 in DNA: TGTGCCAGCAGTGAAAGCGGGCCATCGAACACTGAAGCTTTCTTT. The chain is built from TRBV2 and TRBJ1-1; D remains unclear. Germline CDR1 is SNHLY and CDR2 is FYNNEI. V shed 2 bases and J shed 1 base, with 11 bases lying between them. The CDR3 loop spans 15 amino acids.